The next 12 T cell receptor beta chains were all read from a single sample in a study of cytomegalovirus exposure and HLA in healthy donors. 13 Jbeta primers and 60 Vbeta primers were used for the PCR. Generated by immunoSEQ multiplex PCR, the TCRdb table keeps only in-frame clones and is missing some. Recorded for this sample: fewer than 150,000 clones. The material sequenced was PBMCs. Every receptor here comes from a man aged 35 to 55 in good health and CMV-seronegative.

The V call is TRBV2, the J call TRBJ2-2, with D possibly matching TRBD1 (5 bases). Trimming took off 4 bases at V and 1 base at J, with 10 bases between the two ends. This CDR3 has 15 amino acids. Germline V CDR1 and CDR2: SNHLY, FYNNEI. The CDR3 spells CASSGQGLNTGELFF. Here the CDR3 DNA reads TGTGCCAGCAGTGGGCAGGGTTTGAACACCGGGGAGCTGTTTTTT.

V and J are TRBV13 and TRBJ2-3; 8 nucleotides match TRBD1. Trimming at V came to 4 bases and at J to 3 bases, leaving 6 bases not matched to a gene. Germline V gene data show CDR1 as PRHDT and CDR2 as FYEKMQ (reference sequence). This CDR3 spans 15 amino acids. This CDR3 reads CASSSATGGTDTQYF. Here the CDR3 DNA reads TGTGCCAGCAGCTCCGCAACAGGGGGGACAGATACGCAGTATTTT.

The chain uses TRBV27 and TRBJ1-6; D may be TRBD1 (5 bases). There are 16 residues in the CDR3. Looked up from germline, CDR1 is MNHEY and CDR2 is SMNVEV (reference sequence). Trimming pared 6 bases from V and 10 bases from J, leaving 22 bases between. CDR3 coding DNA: TGTGCCAGCAGCCCCCTGGGGCGGGGTGTAAACTCACCCCTCCACTTT. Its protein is CASSPLGRGVNSPLHF.

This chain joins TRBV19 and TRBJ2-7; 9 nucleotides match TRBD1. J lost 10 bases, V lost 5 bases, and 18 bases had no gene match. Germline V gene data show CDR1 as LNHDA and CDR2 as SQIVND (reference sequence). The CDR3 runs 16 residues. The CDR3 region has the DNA TGTGCCAGTAGTCCAGGGGGACAGGGCGACCCAGATGTTCAGTACTTC. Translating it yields CASSPGGQGDPDVQYF.

In nucleotides, the CDR3 is TGTGCCAGCAGCGTAGCGGACATAGTTAACTATGGCTACACCTTC. As protein: CASSVADIVNYGYTF. The chain uses TRBV9 and TRBJ1-2; TRBD1 might be the D (5 bases). The germline V and J ends were trimmed by 0 bases and 1 base, with 10 bases remaining between them. Germline V gene lookup returns CDR1 SGDLS and CDR2 YYNGEE. The CDR3 extends over 15 amino acids.

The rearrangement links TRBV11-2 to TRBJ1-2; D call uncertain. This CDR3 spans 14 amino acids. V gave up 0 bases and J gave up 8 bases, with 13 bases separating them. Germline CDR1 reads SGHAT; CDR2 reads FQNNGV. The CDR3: CASSLDLGRQGYTF. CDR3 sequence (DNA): TGTGCCAGCAGCTTAGATCTCGGCAGGCAGGGCTACACCTTC.

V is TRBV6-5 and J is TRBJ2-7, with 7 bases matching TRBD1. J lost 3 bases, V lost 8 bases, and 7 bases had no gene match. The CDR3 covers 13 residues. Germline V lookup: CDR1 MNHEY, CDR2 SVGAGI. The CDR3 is CASAGDRGYEQYF. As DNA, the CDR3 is TGTGCCAGCGCCGGGGACAGAGGCTACGAGCAGTACTTC.

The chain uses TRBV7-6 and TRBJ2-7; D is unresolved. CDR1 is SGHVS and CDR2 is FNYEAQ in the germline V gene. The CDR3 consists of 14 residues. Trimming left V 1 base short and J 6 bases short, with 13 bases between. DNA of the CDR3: TGTGCCAGCAGCTTAGGCCCTACTACGGGCGAGCAGTACTTC. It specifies CASSLGPTTGEQYF.

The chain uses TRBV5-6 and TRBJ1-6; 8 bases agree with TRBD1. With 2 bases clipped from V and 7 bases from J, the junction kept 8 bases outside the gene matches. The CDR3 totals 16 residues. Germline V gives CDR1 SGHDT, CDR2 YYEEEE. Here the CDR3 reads CASSFGTGEANSPLHF. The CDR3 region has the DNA TGTGCCAGCAGCTTTGGGACAGGTGAGGCGAATTCACCCCTCCACTTT.

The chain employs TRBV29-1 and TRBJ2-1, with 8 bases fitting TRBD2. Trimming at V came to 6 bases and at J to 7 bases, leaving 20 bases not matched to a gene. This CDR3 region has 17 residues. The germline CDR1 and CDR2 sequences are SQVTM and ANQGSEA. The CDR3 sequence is CSVVKGAGRAGGNEQFF. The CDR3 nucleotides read TGCAGCGTGGTAAAGGGAGCGGGCAGGGCGGGAGGAAATGAGCAGTTCTTC.

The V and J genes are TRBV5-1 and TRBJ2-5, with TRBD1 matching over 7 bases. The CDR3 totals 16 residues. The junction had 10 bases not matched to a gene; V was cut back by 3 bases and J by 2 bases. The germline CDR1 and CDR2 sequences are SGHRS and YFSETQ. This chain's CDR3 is CASSSLGQGVQETQYF. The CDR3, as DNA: TGCGCCAGCAGCTCCCTAGGCCAGGGGGTTCAAGAGACCCAGTACTTC.

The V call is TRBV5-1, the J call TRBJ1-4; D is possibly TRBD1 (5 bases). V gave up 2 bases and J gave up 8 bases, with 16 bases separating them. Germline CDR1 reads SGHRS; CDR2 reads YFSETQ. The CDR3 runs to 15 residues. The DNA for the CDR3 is TGCGCCAGCAGCTTAAATGCCGGGGGTGGAGAAAAACTGTTTTTT. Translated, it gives CASSLNAGGGEKLFF.